These T cell receptor beta chains were read from a single sample in a study of T cell repertoires in cytomegalovirus infection. Their specific antigens are unknown. Each CDR3 protein is one row after TCRdb ran MiXCR on the reads. The sample shows some 320,000 distinct CDR3 sequences, around 29% of them seen only once. The sample here was cultured PBMCs, taken from culture after CMV antigen stimulation. Receptors originate from a human donor in good health (CMV status not recorded). Some clones in this sample may be carry-over from other donors' samples. CDR3s include the opening cysteine and the closing phenylalanine or tryptophan. A D gene is named only where the DNA matches it firmly. Clone size is given for some rows only: seen once, a few or many times, or a class if the clone is expanded.

v_call: TRBV10-3
j_call: TRBJ2-2
clone_size: -
d_call: -
cdr3_aa: CAICRDGNTGELFF
cdr3_nt: TGTGCCATTTGCCGGGACGGTAACACCGGGGAGCTGTTTTTT

v_call: TRBV24-1
j_call: TRBJ2-1
clone_size: -
d_call: TRBD2
cdr3_aa: CATSASGSLYNEQFF
cdr3_nt: TGTGCCACCAGTGCTAGCGGGAGCCTCTACAATGAGCAGTTCTTC

v_call: TRBV7-2
j_call: TRBJ2-1
clone_size: few
d_call: TRBD2
cdr3_aa: CASSLTSGRAWIRGSYNEQFF
cdr3_nt: TGTGCCAGCAGCTTAACCTCCGGGAGGGCCTGGATCCGGGGCTCCTACAATGAGCAGTTCTTC

v_call: TRBV6-1
j_call: TRBJ1-6
clone_size: few
d_call: TRBD1
cdr3_aa: CASSLVRRPGGYNSPLHF
cdr3_nt: TGTGCCAGCAGTTTGGTGAGGCGCCCAGGGGGCTATAATTCACCCCTCCACTTT

v_call: TRBV25-1
j_call: TRBJ2-5
clone_size: few
d_call: -
cdr3_aa: CASSDRGAGRETQYF
cdr3_nt: TGTGCCAGCAGTGACCGAGGGGCAGGTCGAGAGACCCAGTACTTC

v_call: TRBV3-1
j_call: TRBJ2-7
clone_size: -
d_call: TRBD1
cdr3_aa: CASSQAGGQGIYEQYF
cdr3_nt: TGTGCCAGCAGCCAAGCCGGCGGACAGGGTATATACGAGCAGTACTTC

v_call: TRBV7-6
j_call: TRBJ2-2
clone_size: few
d_call: TRBD1
cdr3_aa: CASSLNTGVTGELFF
cdr3_nt: TGTGCCAGCAGCTTAAATACAGGGGTAACCGGGGAGCTGTTTTTT

v_call: TRBV27
j_call: TRBJ2-3
clone_size: -
d_call: -
cdr3_aa: CASSLRGRVTDTQYF
cdr3_nt: TGTGCCAGCAGCTTACGGGGCAGGGTCACAGATACGCAGTATTTT

v_call: TRBV20-1
j_call: TRBJ2-3
clone_size: few
d_call: -
cdr3_aa: CSARDLRPPPDTQYF
cdr3_nt: TGCAGTGCTAGAGATCTTAGACCCCCCCCAGATACGCAGTATTTT

v_call: TRBV28
j_call: TRBJ2-3
clone_size: -
d_call: -
cdr3_aa: CASSVAQVTQYF
cdr3_nt: TGTGCCAGCAGTGTTGCTCAGGTCACGCAGTATTTT

v_call: TRBV2
j_call: TRBJ2-1
clone_size: -
d_call: -
cdr3_aa: CASSNRDLSYNEQFF
cdr3_nt: TGTGCCAGCAGTAACCGGGATCTCTCCTACAATGAGCAATTCTTC

v_call: TRBV6-1
j_call: TRBJ1-5
clone_size: -
d_call: -
cdr3_aa: CASSGPGLHSNQPQHF
cdr3_nt: TGTGCCAGCAGTGGACCAGGATTACATAGCAATCAGCCCCAGCATTTT

v_call: TRBV7-8
j_call: TRBJ1-5
clone_size: few
d_call: -
cdr3_aa: CASSLNGQSNQPQHF
cdr3_nt: TGTGCCAGCAGCTTAAACGGACAGTCCAATCAGCCCCAGCATTTT